This TCR beta chain was sequenced for a study of T cells after yellow fever vaccination. This CDR3 is 14 amino acids long. Trimming shortened V by 2 bases and J by 6 bases, and 8 bases separated the two germline ends. Germline V lookup: CDR1 SEHNR, CDR2 FQNEAQ (reference sequence). Study observations and caveats: CD4 and CD8 compartments shared a small share of clonotypes. There was a possibility that FACS-sorted repertoires contained abundant clonotypes contaminating from the bulk population.

There are a few counts of this clonotype. Its antigen is currently unknown. Universal primer sites and UMIs were introduced during 5'RACE template-switching synthesis of TCR cDNA. In TCRdb, the 5' RACE reads were re-called with MiXCR into one record per CDR3 protein. This sample yields hundreds of thousands of distinct CDR3 sequences, of which approximately 3.8% are seen a single time; 23% belongs to the top ten. This chain connects TRBV7-9 to TRBJ1-6; D uncertain. The sequenced sample was PBMCs, obtained on the day of the yellow fever booster vaccination. The source of this sequence is a man aged 18-30 years who received the YFV17D yellow fever vaccine. The CDR3 loop is CASSLTSGNSPLHF. The CDR3, as DNA: TGTGCCAGCAGCTTAACGTCGGGTAATTCACCCCTCCACTTT.